Presented here are 17 T cell receptor beta chains from one specimen sequenced in a study of molecular identifiers for immune sequencing clone quantification. TCRdb independently ran MiXCR on the PCR reads; one entry per CDR3 protein. The sample lists around 460,000 distinct CDR3 sequences, about 21% seen once, with roughly 0.81% in the top ten. The sample comprised naive CD8+ T cells from blood, with Jurkat cell RNA spiked in. Subset noted: FACS-sorted CD8+CD4-CCR7+CD45RA+ naive T cells. The receptor source for this set is a human donor in good health. Some libraries in this study had Jurkat cell RNA spiked in.

This clonotype was counted only a few times. The V call is TRBV9, the J call TRBJ2-1, with 8 bases fitting TRBD2. V was pared by 0 bases and J by 2 bases, with 4 bases of the junction left unmatched. The CDR3 consists of 16 residues. The germline V gene encodes CDR1 SGDLS and CDR2 YYNGEE. CDR3 sequence: CASSVGGREAYNEQFF. CDR3 DNA: TGTGCCAGCAGCGTAGGTGGGCGGGAGGCCTACAATGAGCAGTTCTTC.

The chain employs TRBV27 and TRBJ1-2; D call uncertain. In germline, CDR1 is MNHEY, CDR2 SMNVEV (reference sequence). This CDR3 is built from 14 residues. V was trimmed by 6 bases and J by 0 bases, leaving 11 bases between them. The CDR3: CASRPNSSNYGYTF. In DNA, the CDR3 is TGTGCCAGCAGGCCGAACAGCTCTAACTATGGCTACACCTTC.

The chain joins TRBV15 to TRBJ1-1; D not resolved. V lost 0 bases and J lost 7, with 15 bases in between. Germline CDR1 reads LNHNV; CDR2 reads YYDKDF (reference sequence). There are 15 residues in the CDR3. CDR3 sequence reads: CATSRDLGLVNEAFF. CDR3 coding DNA: TGTGCCACCAGCAGAGATTTGGGTTTGGTGAATGAAGCTTTCTTT.

Details on this clonotype: This could be a read error, since a much larger clone is one nucleotide away. The J gene is TRBJ2-3, the V gene TRBV4-1; no definite D call. In germline, CDR1 is MGHRA, CDR2 YSYEKL. This CDR3 region has 14 residues. CDR3 nucleotide sequence: TGCGCCAGCGGCCAAGATTCGACCGCAGATACGCAGTATTTT. Protein sequence: CASGQDSTADTQYF.

This clonotype showed up just a few times. The genes are TRBV19 and TRBJ2-1, with D perhaps TRBD1 or TRBD2 (5 bases each). The V end lost 10 bases, the J end lost 9 bases, and 16 bases lay between the germline ends. The CDR3 is 12 residues long. Germline CDR1 reads LNHDA; CDR2 reads SQIVND (reference sequence). CDR3 bases: TGTGCCACTGAGGGGAGCGAGATTGAGCAGTTCTTC. Translating gives CATEGSEIEQFF.

This clonotype was counted at least ten times. J is TRBJ2-7 and V is TRBV5-1; D remains ambiguous. The CDR3 totals 14 residues. The V gene lost 4 bases and the J gene lost 0 bases, with 11 bases spanning the gap. Germline CDR1 and CDR2: SGHRS and YFSETQ. CDR3 residues: CASSPARSSYEQYF. The CDR3 DNA follows: TGCGCCAGCAGCCCCGCTAGGAGCTCCTACGAGCAGTACTTC.

This clonotype has a count of ten or more. CDR3 DNA sequence: TGTGCCAGCAGGCCACGAGTAGGCCTTGAAGCTTTCTTT. Its translation: CASRPRVGLEAFF. This chain connects TRBV5-4 to TRBJ1-1; D unclear. V gave up 5 bases and J gave up 7 bases, with 15 bases separating them. The V gene's germline CDR1 is SGHNT and CDR2 YYREEE (reference sequence). The CDR3 contains 13 residues.

The chain uses TRBV28 and TRBJ1-4; 7 bases are a match to TRBD1. The CDR3 loop spans 15 amino acids. The germline V gene has CDR1 MDHEN and CDR2 SYDVKM. V shed 6 bases, J shed 3 bases, and the junction held 7 bases outside the gene matches. The CDR3 nucleotides are TGTGCCAGCAGACCGACAGGGCTATCTAATGAAAAACTGTTTTTT. Encoded protein: CASRPTGLSNEKLFF.

Concerning this clonotype itself: The conserved final phenylalanine or tryptophan is absent from the CDR3, which likely points to a read error. The V gene is TRBV2, the J gene TRBJ2-7; D is possibly TRBD1 or TRBD2 (5 bases each). The CDR3 is 13 residues long. The ends were cut back, 7 bases at V and 3 bases at J, with 13 bases in the middle. CDR1 is SNHLY and CDR2 is FYNNEI in the germline V gene. CDR3 nucleotide sequence: TGTGCCAGCACCGGGACGGAGATCTACGAGCAGTACCTC. This codes for CASTGTEIYEQYL.

This clonotype was picked up many times. V and J are TRBV7-2 and TRBJ2-1; no reliable D call. Per germline, CDR1 SGHTA and CDR2 FQGNSA. V was cut by 3 bases and J by 4 bases, with 4 bases left in between. The length of the CDR3 is 12 residues. This chain's CDR3 is CASSLIYNEQFF. As DNA, the CDR3 is TGTGCCAGCAGCTTGATTTACAATGAGCAGTTCTTC.

The chain is built from TRBV28 and TRBJ2-3; D tentatively fits TRBD1 or TRBD2 (6 bases each). Germline CDR1 reads MDHEN; CDR2 reads SYDVKM. CDR3 length equals 15 residues. The ends were cut back, 1 base at V and 8 bases at J, with 16 bases in the middle. The CDR3 reads CASSLSGDTARTQYF. Written as DNA, the CDR3 is TGTGCCAGCAGTTTATCGGGGGACACTGCCCGTACGCAGTATTTT.

This clonotype was detected ten times or more. The rearrangement links TRBV28 to TRBJ2-1, with D unresolved. In germline, CDR1 is MDHEN, CDR2 SYDVKM. Deletions cut 7 bases from V and 0 bases from J, with 10 bases between. This CDR3 is built from 14 residues. Here the CDR3 DNA reads TGTGCCAGCATCCGACACAGCTCCTACAATGAGCAGTTCTTC. Its translation: CASIRHSSYNEQFF.

The chain combines TRBV4-3 with TRBJ2-5; TRBD2 matches at 9 bases. Germline V CDR1 and CDR2: LGHNA, YSLEER. The CDR3 extends over 17 amino acids. V shed 0 bases and J 4 bases; nucleotides not matched to a gene: 9. CDR3 region: CASSQDVDFSGGETQYF. The CDR3 coding sequence is TGCGCCAGCAGCCAAGATGTGGATTTTAGCGGGGGAGAGACCCAGTACTTC.

This clonotype was detected many times. The chain uses TRBV5-1 and TRBJ1-1; D gene ambiguous. CDR1 SGHRS and CDR2 YFSETQ come from the germline V gene. V lost 5 bases and J lost 5, with 13 bases in between. This CDR3 is built from 13 residues. CDR3 nucleotide sequence: TGCGCCAGCAGAGGTGTAACGGGGACTGAAGCTTTCTTT. It specifies CASRGVTGTEAFF.

The rearrangement joins TRBV7-9 to TRBJ1-1, with TRBD1 as a possible D gene (5 bases). Trimming stripped 1 base from V and 2 bases from J, with 14 bases between. Germline-derived CDR1 and CDR2 are SEHNR and FQNEAQ (reference sequence). The CDR3 is 16 residues long. The CDR3 loop is CASSLVSQGGNTEAFF. As DNA, the CDR3 is TGTGCCAGCAGCTTAGTTTCGCAGGGAGGTAACACTGAAGCTTTCTTT.

There are many counts of this clonotype. The chain combines TRBV7-9 with TRBJ2-5; D call uncertain. With 5 bases removed from V and 3 bases from J, the gap between germline ends came to 7 bases. Per germline, CDR1 SEHNR and CDR2 FQNEAQ (reference sequence). The CDR3 runs to 12 residues. This chain's CDR3 is CASSPAEETQYF. CDR3 bases: TGTGCCAGCAGCCCCGCGGAAGAGACCCAGTACTTC.

Points on this clonotype: One junction end does not reproduce the germline sequence, and a read error may be involved. V gene TRBV6-2 or TRBV6-3 combines with J gene TRBJ2-3, with 9 bases identical to TRBD2. Germline CDR1 and CDR2: MNHEY and SVGEGT. CDR3 length: 11 amino acids. This chain's CDR3 is CASSYPSGKTF. As DNA, the CDR3 is TGTGCCAGCAGTTACCCTAGCGGGAAGACTTTT.